This is a list of T cell receptor beta chains from one sample in a study of cytomegalovirus exposure and HLA in healthy donors. TCRdb keeps only in-frame clones here, not all; method: immunoSEQ multiplex PCR. The profile covers about 73,000 clones, with 80% to 90% appearing a single time and roughly 3.8% taken by the ten largest. The sample comprised PBMCs. The receptors here all came from a woman under 30 in good health and CMV-seropositive. Each CDR3 is given with its conserved first and last residue. Fields, in order: V gene, J gene, CDR3 protein.

V: TRBV30
J: TRBJ1-1
CDR3: CACIRSGGPEGNTEAFF

V: TRBV4-1
J: TRBJ2-2
CDR3: CASSPLAGDATGELFF

V: TRBV5-1
J: TRBJ2-3
CDR3: CASSGASDTQYF

V: TRBV19
J: TRBJ2-4
CDR3: CASSIRTSGPGAKNIQYF

V: TRBV27
J: TRBJ1-6
CDR3: CASSPWRATYNSPLHF

V: TRBV9
J: TRBJ2-7
CDR3: CASSVGSQTYEQYF

V: TRBV5-5
J: TRBJ1-3
CDR3: CASSLVANSGNTIYF

V: TRBV27
J: TRBJ2-1
CDR3: CASSLSSGGSYNEQFF

V: TRBV5-4
J: TRBJ2-3
CDR3: CASSLSGTDTQYF

V: TRBV6-5
J: TRBJ2-5
CDR3: CASSENREWETQYF

V: TRBV11-2
J: TRBJ1-3
CDR3: CASRGTDRGNTIYF

V: TRBV19
J: TRBJ1-5
CDR3: CASSTRLNSNQPQHF

V: TRBV30
J: TRBJ1-2
CDR3: CAWSSQEQGYTF

V: TRBV7-7
J: TRBJ2-1
CDR3: CASSPAPQRGGGNEQFF

V: TRBV7-9
J: TRBJ1-2
CDR3: CASSSRGLDGYTF

V: TRBV2
J: TRBJ2-5
CDR3: CASSRNGGEETQYF

V: TRBV2
J: TRBJ2-7
CDR3: CASRGGTEAYEQYF

V: TRBV6-1
J: TRBJ2-7
CDR3: CASSEEAGSSYEQYF